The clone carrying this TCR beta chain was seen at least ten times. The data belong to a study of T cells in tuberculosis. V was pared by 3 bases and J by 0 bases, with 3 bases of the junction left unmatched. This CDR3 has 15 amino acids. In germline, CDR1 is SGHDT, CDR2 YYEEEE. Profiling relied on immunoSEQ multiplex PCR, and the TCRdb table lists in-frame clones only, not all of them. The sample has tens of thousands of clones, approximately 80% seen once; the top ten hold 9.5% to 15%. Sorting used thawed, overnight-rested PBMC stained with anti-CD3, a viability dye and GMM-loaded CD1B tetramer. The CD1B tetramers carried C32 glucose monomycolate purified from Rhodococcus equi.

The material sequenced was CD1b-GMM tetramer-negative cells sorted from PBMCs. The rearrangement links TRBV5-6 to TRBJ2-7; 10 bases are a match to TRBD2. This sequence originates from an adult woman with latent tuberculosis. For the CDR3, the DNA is TGTGCCAGCAGCTCTAGCGGGAGTAACTCCTACGAGCAGTACTTC. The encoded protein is CASSSSGSNSYEQYF.